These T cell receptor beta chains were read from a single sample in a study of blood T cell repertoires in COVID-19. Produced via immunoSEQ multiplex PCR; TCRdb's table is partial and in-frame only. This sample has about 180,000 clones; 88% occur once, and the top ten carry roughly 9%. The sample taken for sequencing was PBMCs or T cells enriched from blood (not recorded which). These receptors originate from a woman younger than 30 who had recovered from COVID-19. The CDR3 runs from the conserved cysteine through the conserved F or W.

CASRTEGEQFF	TRBV28	TRBJ2-1
CASSIARRFSTDTQYF	TRBV19	TRBJ2-3
CASSVEGAIQETQYF	TRBV5-8	TRBJ2-5
CASSRDRMNTEAFF	TRBV18	TRBJ1-1
CSVGRGENQPQHF	TRBV29-1	TRBJ1-5
CASSFGGTGREQYF	TRBV28	TRBJ2-7
CASADTGVYSNQPQHF	TRBV28	TRBJ1-5
CASSLELRGEQYF	TRBV27	TRBJ2-7
CASRLTGTGTLPQHF	TRBV10-1	TRBJ1-5
CASSGGQIYNEQFF	TRBV5-1	TRBJ2-1
CASSLSLAGDEQYF	TRBV5-1	TRBJ2-7
CASSRDRAYEQYF	TRBV6-5	TRBJ2-7
CASSSYTGPIEKLFF	TRBV27	TRBJ1-4
CASSLEAGISPLHF	TRBV5-1	TRBJ1-6
CATSHRTGGNYGYTF	TRBV24-1	TRBJ1-2
CASTQGASDTQYF	TRBV5-1	TRBJ2-3
CASSPSGTNTGELFF	TRBV5-1	TRBJ2-2
CASNLGPLTAEQYF	TRBV2	TRBJ2-7
CASSRGQGLNGYTF	TRBV19	TRBJ1-2
CASRSGGENHNEQFF	TRBV7-8	TRBJ2-1
CASSSGLSGNTIYF	TRBV7-2	TRBJ1-3
CASSSLAATDEQYF	TRBV27	TRBJ2-7
CASSPSRLADEQFF	TRBV28	TRBJ2-1